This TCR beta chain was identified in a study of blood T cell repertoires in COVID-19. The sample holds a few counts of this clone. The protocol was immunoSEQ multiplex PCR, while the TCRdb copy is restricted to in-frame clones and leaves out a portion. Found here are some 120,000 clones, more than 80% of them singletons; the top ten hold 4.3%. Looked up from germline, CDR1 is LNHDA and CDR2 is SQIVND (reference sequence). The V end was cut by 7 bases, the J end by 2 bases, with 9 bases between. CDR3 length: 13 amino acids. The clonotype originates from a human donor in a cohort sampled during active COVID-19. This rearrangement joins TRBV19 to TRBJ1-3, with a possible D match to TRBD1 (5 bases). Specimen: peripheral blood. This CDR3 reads CASIGRAGNTIYF. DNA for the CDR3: TGTGCCAGTATCGGCAGGGCTGGAAACACCATATATTTT.